This passage covers 10 T cell receptor beta chains from one sample sequenced in a study of T cells in Graves' hyperthyroidism and ophthalmopathy (dated by TCRdb to the late 2010s). The protocol used for the library was multiplex PCR. Sequencing used an Illumina HiSeq 2000. Amplification of TCR beta CDR3 regions was carried out from RNA transcripts. A first-round RT-PCR of the TCR CDR3 used the HTBI primer set with the Qiagen OneStep RT-PCR kit. TCRdb redid the processing of the public reads, applying fastp at Q25 and MiXCR, and retained in-frame beta chains. Here each entry gathers all rows of one CDR3 protein and keeps the most common genes and DNA. A total of 360,000 or so distinct CDR3 sequences appear in this sample, 15% of them only once. The ten biggest clones cover roughly a fifth of the sample. The sequenced sample was blood. Receptors were obtained from a woman aged 55 to 70 with Graves' ophthalmopathy.

This clonotype was picked up many times. The chain joins TRBV28 to TRBJ2-1, with D possibly being TRBD2 (6 bases). The CDR3 covers 17 residues. In germline, CDR1 is MDHEN, CDR2 SYDVKM. The V and J ends lost 5 bases and 8 bases respectively, with 25 bases between them. CDR3 sequence reads: CASSVLGLHSRSHEQFF. The CDR3, as DNA: TGTGCCAGCAGTGTACTGGGACTCCACTCGAGGAGCCATGAGCAGTTCTTC.

In its sample, this clonotype was seen a few times. The chain recombines TRBV19 with TRBJ2-7; the D gene is possibly TRBD1 (6 bases). The CDR3 runs to 15 residues. The V end was cut by 5 bases, the J end by 0 bases, with 14 bases between. Germline CDR1 LNHDA, CDR2 SQIVND (reference sequence). CDR3 loop: CASSVQGWSSYEQYF. In nucleotides, the CDR3 is TGTGCCAGTAGTGTACAGGGTTGGAGCTCCTACGAGCAGTACTTC.

In its sample, this clonotype was seen many times. The chain employs TRBV6-2 or TRBV6-3 and TRBJ1-1; 8 bases fit TRBD1. Germline V gives CDR1 MNHEY, CDR2 SVGEGT. CDR3 length equals 15 residues. The junction had 5 bases not matched to a gene; V was cut back by 5 bases and J by 0 bases. This CDR3 is CASSAHRGMNTEAFF. The DNA of the CDR3 is TGTGCCAGCAGTGCTCACAGGGGGATGAACACTGAAGCTTTCTTT.

There are a few counts of this clonotype. The V and J genes are TRBV6-2 or TRBV6-3 and TRBJ2-7; a possible D gene is TRBD2 (5 bases). V lost 11 bases and J 7 bases, leaving 15 bases between the germline ends. There are 11 residues in the CDR3. Germline CDR1 reads MNHEY; CDR2 reads SVGEGT. CDR3 sequence: CAVGLGAEQYF. The CDR3 DNA reads as TGTGCCGTCGGACTGGGTGCAGAGCAGTACTTC.

V is TRBV19 and J is TRBJ1-4; tentative D call: TRBD1 (5 bases). The CDR3 loop spans 12 amino acids. CDR1 is LNHDA, CDR2 SQIVND, per germline (reference sequence). The ends were cut back, 9 bases at V and 5 bases at J, with 10 bases in the middle. The CDR3 coding sequence is TGTGCCAGCGCCGGGGGGAATGAAAAACTGTTTTTT. Translating gives CASAGGNEKLFF.

This clonotype was observed at least ten times. The chain carries TRBV5-1 and TRBJ1-4, with a weak D call TRBD1 (5 bases). The CDR3 extends over 15 amino acids. V was cut by 4 bases and J by 3 bases, with 13 bases left in between. From germline, CDR1 is SGHRS and CDR2 YFSETQ. The CDR3: CASSVDRMANEKLFF. The DNA of the CDR3 is TGCGCCAGCAGCGTTGACAGAATGGCTAATGAAAAACTGTTTTTT.

At least ten counts were recorded for this clonotype. V usage is TRBV2 and J usage is TRBJ1-6; 7 nucleotides align to TRBD1. V lost 7 bases, J lost 7 bases, and 10 bases stayed unmatched. Germline CDR1 reads SNHLY; CDR2 reads FYNNEI. The length of the CDR3 is 15 residues. The CDR3 DNA follows: TGTGCCAGCACCGGTCCGGACAGGCGAAATTCACCCCTCCACTTT. Residues: CASTGPDRRNSPLHF.

The chain carries TRBV19 and TRBJ1-5, with 10 nucleotides matching TRBD1. This CDR3 has 17 amino acids. Germline assignment: CDR1 LNHDA and CDR2 SQIVND (reference sequence). V gave up 7 bases and J gave up 0 bases; unmatched junction bases: 9. The CDR3 protein is CASTPGQGVYSNQPQHF. In DNA, the CDR3 is TGTGCCAGTACTCCCGGACAGGGGGTTTATAGCAATCAGCCCCAGCATTTT.

This clonotype was detected ten times or more. The J gene is TRBJ2-7, the V gene TRBV7-2; D tentatively fits TRBD1 or TRBD2 (5 bases each). CDR1 SGHTA and CDR2 FQGNSA come from the germline V gene. The V end lost 6 bases, the J end lost 1 base, and 13 bases lay between the germline ends. The CDR3 has 14 residues. This CDR3 is CASSRDRTSYEQYF. DNA of the CDR3: TGTGCCAGCAGTCGGGACCGTACGTCCTACGAGCAGTACTTC.

This clonotype was seen many times. The V call is TRBV28, the J call TRBJ1-5; D remains unclear. The V end lost 2 bases, the J end lost 8 bases, and 4 bases lay between the germline ends. The CDR3 consists of 11 residues. Germline V CDR1 and CDR2: MDHEN, SYDVKM. CDR3 sequence reads: CASSLREPQHF. As DNA, the CDR3 is TGTGCCAGCAGTTTAAGGGAGCCCCAGCATTTT.